The 2 T cell receptor beta chains in this list originate from one sample, sequenced in a study of monozygotic twins with inflammatory bowel disease. TCRdb reanalyzed the 5' RACE reads, giving one entry per CDR3 protein sequence and no DNA. The sample totals about 380,000 distinct CDR3 sequences. The source material was blood. These receptors were obtained from a human donor with ulcerative colitis or Crohn's disease, or a healthy co-twin of an affected twin (not recorded which).

This chain joins TRBV20-1 and TRBJ2-7; TCRdb outputs TRBD1, but without DNA this stays unchecked. CDR1 and CDR2 (germline): DFQATT, SNEGSKA (reference sequence). There are 15 residues in the CDR3. This chain's CDR3 is CSARAEDRWIYEQYF.

The genes are TRBV5-6 and TRBJ1-5. The CDR3 has 16 residues. The germline V gene has CDR1 SGHDT and CDR2 YYEEEE. The CDR3 sequence: CASSRLGRTPNQPQHF.